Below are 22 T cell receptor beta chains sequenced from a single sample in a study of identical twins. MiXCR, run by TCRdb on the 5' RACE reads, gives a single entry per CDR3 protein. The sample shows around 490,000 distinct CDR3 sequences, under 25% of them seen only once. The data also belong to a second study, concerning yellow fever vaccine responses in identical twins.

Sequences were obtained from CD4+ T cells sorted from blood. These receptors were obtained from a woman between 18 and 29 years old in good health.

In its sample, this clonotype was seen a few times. For the CDR3, the DNA is TGTGCCAGCAGCTTGGATTGGGGTGAAGCTTTCTTT. Translating it yields CASSLDWGEAFF. This sequence joins TRBV5-6 and TRBJ1-1; the D is unclear. CDR1 is SGHDT and CDR2 is YYEEEE in the germline V gene. The CDR3 consists of 12 residues. V was clipped by 0 bases and J by 7 bases, with 7 bases between them. The full variable domain, its missing parts supplied by reference TRBV5-6 and TRBJ1-1, is DAGVTQSPTHLIKTRGQQVTLRCSPKSGHDTVSWYQQALGQGPQFIFQYYEEEERQRGNFPDRFSGHQFPNYSSELNVNALLLGDSALYLCASSLDWGEAFFGQGTRLTVV.

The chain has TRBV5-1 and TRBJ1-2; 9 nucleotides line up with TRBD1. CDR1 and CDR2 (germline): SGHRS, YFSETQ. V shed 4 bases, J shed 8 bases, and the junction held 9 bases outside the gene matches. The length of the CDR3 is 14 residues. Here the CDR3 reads CASSDGTGGGGYTF. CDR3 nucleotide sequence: TGCGCCAGCAGCGACGGAACAGGGGGCGGGGGCTACACCTTC.

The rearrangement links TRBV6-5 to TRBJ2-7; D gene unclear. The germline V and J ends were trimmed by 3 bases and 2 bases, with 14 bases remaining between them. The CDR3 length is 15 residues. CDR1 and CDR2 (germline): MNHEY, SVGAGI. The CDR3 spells CASSYTTGAAYEQYV. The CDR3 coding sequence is TGTGCCAGCAGTTATACGACTGGTGCCGCCTACGAGCAGTACGTC.

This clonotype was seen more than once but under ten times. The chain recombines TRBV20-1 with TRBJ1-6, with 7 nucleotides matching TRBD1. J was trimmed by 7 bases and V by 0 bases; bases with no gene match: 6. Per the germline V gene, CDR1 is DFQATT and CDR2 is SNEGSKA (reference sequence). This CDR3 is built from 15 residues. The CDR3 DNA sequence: TGCAGTGCTAGAGATCGGAACAGGGGAAATTCACCCCTCCACTTT. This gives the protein CSARDRNRGNSPLHF.

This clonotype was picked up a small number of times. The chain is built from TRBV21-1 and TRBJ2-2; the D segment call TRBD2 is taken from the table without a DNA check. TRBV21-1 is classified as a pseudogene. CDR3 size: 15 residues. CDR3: CASSTGSEETGELFF. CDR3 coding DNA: TGTGCCAGCAGCACTGGTAGCGAGGAAACCGGGGAGCTGTTTTTT.

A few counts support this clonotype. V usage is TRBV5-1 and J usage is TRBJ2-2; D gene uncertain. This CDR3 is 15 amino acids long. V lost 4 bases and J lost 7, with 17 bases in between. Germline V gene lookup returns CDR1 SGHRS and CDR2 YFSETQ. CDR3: CASSTVLLSGGELFF. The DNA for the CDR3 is TGCGCCAGCAGCACCGTTCTTTTAAGTGGCGGGGAGCTGTTTTTT.

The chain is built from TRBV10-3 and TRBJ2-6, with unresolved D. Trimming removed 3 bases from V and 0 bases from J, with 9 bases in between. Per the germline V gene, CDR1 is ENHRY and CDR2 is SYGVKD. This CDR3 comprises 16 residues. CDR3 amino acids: CAISEQLSSGANVLTF. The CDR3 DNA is TGTGCCATCAGTGAACAACTATCCTCTGGGGCCAACGTCCTGACTTTC.

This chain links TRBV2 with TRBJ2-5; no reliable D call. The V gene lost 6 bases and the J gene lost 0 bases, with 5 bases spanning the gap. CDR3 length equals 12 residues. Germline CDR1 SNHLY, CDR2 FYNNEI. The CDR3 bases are TGTGCCAGCAGATACAACCAAGAGACCCAGTACTTC. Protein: CASRYNQETQYF.

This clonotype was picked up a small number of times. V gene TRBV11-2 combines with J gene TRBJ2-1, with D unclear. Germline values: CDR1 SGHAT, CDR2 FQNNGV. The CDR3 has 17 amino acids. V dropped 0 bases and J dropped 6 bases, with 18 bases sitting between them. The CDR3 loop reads CASSLDRFRLDPNEQFF. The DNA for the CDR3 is TGTGCCAGCAGCTTAGATAGATTTCGGCTAGACCCCAATGAGCAGTTCTTC.

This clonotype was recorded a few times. The CDR3 coding sequence is TGTGCCACCAGACAGGACGGTTACAATGAGCAGTTCTTC. It specifies CATRQDGYNEQFF. The V and J genes are TRBV24-1 and TRBJ2-1; possible D gene TRBD1, 5 bases. V was trimmed by 7 bases and J by 4 bases, leaving 10 bases between them. Per germline, CDR1 KGHDR and CDR2 SFDVKD. The CDR3 contains 13 residues.

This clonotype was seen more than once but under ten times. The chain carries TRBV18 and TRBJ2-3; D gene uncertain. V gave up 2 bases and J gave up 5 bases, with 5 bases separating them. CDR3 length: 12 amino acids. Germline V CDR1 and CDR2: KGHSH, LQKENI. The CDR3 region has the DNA TGTGCCAGCTCACCAAAGAAAGATACGCAGTATTTT. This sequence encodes CASSPKKDTQYF.

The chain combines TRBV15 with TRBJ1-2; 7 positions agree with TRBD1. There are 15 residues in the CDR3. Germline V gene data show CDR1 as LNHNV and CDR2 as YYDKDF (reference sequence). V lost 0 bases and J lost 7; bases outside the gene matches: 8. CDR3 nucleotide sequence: TGTGCCACCAGCAGAGATAGGCAGGGGGTTCGTGGCTACACCTTC. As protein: CATSRDRQGVRGYTF.

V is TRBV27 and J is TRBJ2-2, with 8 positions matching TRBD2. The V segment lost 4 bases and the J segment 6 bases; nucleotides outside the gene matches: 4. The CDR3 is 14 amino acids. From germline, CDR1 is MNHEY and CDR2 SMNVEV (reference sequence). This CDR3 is CASSSGLGAGELFF. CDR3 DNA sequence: TGTGCCAGCAGTTCGGGACTAGGCGCCGGGGAGCTGTTTTTT.

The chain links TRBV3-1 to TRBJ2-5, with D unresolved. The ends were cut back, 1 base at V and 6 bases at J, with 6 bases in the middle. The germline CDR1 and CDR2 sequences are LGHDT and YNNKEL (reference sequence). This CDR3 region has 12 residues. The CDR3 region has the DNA TGTGCCAGCAGCCAAGGGTTTCAGACCCAGTACTTC. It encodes CASSQGFQTQYF.

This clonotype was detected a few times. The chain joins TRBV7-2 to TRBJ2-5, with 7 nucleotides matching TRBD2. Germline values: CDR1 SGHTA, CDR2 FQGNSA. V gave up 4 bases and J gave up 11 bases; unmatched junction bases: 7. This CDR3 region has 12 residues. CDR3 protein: CASSSPSGGQYF. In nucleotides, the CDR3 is TGTGCCAGCAGCTCCCCCTCCGGGGGGCAGTACTTC.

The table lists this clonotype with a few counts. CDR3 residues: CASTWGVAGRAYEQYF. CDR3 nucleotide sequence: TGTGCCAGCACCTGGGGGGTAGCGGGCCGCGCCTACGAGCAGTACTTC. The rearrangement uses TRBV12-3 or TRBV12-4 and TRBJ2-7; 7 bases map to TRBD2. The CDR3 sequence is 16 residues long. Trimming removed 7 bases from V and 2 bases from J; junction bases left unmatched: 14.

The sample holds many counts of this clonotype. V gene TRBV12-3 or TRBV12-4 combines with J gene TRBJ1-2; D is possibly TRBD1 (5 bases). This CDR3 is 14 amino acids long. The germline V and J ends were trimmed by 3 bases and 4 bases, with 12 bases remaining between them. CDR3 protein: CASSLAGYLYGYTF. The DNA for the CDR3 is TGTGCCAGCAGTTTGGCAGGGTATCTCTATGGCTACACCTTC.

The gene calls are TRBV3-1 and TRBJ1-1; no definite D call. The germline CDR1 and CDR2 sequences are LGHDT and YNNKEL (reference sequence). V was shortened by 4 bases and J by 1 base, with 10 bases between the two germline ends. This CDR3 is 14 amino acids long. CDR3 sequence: CASSPSSENTEAFF. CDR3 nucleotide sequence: TGTGCCAGCAGCCCGTCCTCGGAGAACACTGAAGCTTTCTTT. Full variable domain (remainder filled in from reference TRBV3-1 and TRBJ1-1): DTAVSQTPKYLVTQMGNDKSIKCEQNLGHDTMYWYKQDSKKFLKIMFSYNNKELIINETVPNRFSPKSPDKAHLNLHINSLELGDSAVYFCASSPSSENTEAFFGQGTRLTVV.

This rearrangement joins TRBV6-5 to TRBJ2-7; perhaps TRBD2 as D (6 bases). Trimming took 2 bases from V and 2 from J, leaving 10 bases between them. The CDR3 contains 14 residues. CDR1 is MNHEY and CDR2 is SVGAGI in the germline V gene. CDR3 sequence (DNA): TGTGCCAGCAGTTACGGGGGGTGGACCTACGAGCAGTACGTC. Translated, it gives CASSYGGWTYEQYV.

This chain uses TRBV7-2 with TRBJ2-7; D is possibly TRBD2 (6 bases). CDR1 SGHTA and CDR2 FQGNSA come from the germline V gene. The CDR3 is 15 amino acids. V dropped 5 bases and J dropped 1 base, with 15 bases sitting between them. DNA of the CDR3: TGTGCCAGCAGCCAAACGGCGGGACCTTCCTACGAGCAGTACTTC. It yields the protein CASSQTAGPSYEQYF.

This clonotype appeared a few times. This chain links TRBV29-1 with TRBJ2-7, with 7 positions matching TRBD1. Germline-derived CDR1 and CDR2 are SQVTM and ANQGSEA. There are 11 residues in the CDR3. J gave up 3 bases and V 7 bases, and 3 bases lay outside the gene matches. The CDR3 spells CSGGQHYEQYF. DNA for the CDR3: TGCAGCGGGGGACAGCACTACGAGCAGTACTTC.

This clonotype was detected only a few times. The CDR3 loop is CASTTGTGHTEAFF. DNA for the CDR3: TGTGCCAGCACCACCGGGACAGGGCACACTGAAGCTTTCTTT. This chain uses TRBV2 with TRBJ1-1; TRBD1 matches at 9 bases. CDR3 size: 14 residues. CDR1 SNHLY and CDR2 FYNNEI come from the germline V gene. V lost 7 bases to trimming and J lost 3 bases; unmatched junction nucleotides: 6.